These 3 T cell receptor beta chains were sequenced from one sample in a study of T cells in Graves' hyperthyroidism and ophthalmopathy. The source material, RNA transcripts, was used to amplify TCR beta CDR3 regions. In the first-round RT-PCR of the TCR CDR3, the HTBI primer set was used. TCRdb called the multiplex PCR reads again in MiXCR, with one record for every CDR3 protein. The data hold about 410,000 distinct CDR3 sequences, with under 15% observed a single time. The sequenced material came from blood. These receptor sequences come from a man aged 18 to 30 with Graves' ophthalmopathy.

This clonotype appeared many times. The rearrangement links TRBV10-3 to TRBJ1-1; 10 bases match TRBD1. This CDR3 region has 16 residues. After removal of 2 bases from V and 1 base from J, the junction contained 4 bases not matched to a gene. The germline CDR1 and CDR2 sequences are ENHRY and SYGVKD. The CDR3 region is CAISEGTGVWNTEAFF. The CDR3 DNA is TGTGCCATCAGTGAGGGGACAGGGGTGTGGAACACTGAAGCTTTCTTT.

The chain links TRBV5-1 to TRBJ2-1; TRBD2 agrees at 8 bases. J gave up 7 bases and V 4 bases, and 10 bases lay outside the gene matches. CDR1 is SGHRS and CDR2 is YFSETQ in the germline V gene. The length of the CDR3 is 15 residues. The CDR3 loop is CASSLGPAGVNEQFF. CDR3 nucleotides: TGCGCCAGCAGCCTGGGACCAGCGGGAGTTAATGAGCAGTTCTTC.

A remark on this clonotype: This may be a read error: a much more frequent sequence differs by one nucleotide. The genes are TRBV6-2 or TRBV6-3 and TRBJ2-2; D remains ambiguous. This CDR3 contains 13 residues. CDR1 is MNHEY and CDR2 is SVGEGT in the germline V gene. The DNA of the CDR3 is TGTGCCAGCAATTACTCGGACACCGGGGAGCTGTTTTTT. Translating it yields CASNYSDTGELFF.